This T cell receptor beta chain originates from a study of cytomegalovirus exposure and HLA in healthy donors. At the level of the study: The use of the same platform for the approximately 130 validation repertoires and the 550 to 850 first-cohort repertoires was reported by a later analysis. Findings of the study overall: Rarity characterized most TCR sequences, yet some public TCRs appeared in many donors. The listing of 160 or so TCR beta chains classed them as cytomegalovirus-associated.

In this sample, this clone turned up a few times. Its target is not known. The CDR3 runs 13 residues. Deletions cut 7 bases from V and 10 bases from J, with 14 bases between. Germline CDR1 is MNHEY and CDR2 is SMNVEV (reference sequence). Separate from the approximately 670-subject first cohort, the roughly 110-subject validation cohort was the one that the donors belonged to. Sequencing used immunoSEQ multiplex PCR; TCRdb keeps in-frame clones, though not all of them. The sample lists about 190,000 clones; roughly 88% were seen once. This receptor was obtained from a woman under 30 in good health and CMV-seronegative. The chain carries TRBV27 and TRBJ1-6; D possibly corresponds to TRBD1 (6 bases). Source material: PBMCs. This CDR3 is CASTDPQGSPLHF. DNA of the CDR3: TGTGCCAGCACCGACCCTCAGGGGTCACCCCTCCACTTT.